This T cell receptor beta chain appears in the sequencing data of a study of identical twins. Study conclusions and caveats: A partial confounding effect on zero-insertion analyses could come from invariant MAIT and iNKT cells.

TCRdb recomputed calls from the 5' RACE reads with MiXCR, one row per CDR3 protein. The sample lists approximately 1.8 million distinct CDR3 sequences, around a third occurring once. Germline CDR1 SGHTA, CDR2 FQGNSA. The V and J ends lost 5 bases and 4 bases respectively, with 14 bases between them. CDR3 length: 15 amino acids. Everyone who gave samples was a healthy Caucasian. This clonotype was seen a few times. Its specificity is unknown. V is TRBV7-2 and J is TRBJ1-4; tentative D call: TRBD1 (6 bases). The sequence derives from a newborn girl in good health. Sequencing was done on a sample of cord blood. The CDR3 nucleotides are TGTGCCAGCAGCCCGCTAGGACAGTTTAATGAAAAACTGTTTTTT. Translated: CASSPLGQFNEKLFF.